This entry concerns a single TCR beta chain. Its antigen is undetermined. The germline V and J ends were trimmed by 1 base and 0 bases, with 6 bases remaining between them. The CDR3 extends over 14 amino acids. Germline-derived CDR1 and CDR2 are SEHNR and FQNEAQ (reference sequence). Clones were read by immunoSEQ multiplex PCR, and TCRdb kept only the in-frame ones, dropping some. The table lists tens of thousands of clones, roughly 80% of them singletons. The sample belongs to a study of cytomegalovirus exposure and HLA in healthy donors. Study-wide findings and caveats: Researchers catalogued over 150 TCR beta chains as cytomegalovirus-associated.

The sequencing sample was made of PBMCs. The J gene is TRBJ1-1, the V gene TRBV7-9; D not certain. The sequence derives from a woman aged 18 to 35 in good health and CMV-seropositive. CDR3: CASSLVVMNTEAFF. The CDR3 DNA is TGTGCCAGCAGCTTAGTTGTCATGAACACTGAAGCTTTCTTT.